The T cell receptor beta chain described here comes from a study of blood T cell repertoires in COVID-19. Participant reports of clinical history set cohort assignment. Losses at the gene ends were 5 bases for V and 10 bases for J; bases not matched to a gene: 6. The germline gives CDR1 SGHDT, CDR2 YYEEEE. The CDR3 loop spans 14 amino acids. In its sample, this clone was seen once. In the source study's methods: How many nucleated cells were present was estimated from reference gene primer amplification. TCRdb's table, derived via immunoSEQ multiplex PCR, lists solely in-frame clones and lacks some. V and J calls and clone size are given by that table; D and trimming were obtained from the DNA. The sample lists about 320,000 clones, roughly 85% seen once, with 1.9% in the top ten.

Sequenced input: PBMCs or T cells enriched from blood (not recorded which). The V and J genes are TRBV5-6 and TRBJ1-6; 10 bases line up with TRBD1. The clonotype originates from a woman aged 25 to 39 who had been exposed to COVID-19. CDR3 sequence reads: CASRQTGGESPLHF. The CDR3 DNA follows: TGTGCCAGCAGGCAGACAGGGGGCGAGTCACCCCTCCACTTT.